The 32 T cell receptor beta chains below come from one sample, sequenced in a study of PD-1 blockade in classical Hodgkin lymphoma. All patients relapsed after autologous stem cell transplantation, and brentuximab vedotin exposure varied. Produced via immunoSEQ multiplex PCR; TCRdb's table is partial and in-frame only. The sample consists of approximately 12,000 clones, 80% of them appearing once. The material sequenced was peripheral blood mononuclear cells (PBMCs), taken at baseline. Receptors were obtained from a human donor with classical Hodgkin lymphoma.

This sequence joins TRBV9 and TRBJ1-2; tentative D call: TRBD1 (6 bases). This CDR3 contains 16 residues. V gave up 0 bases and J gave up 5 bases, with 17 bases separating them. The germline CDR1 and CDR2 sequences are SGDLS and YYNGEE. The CDR3 loop reads CASSVGARGAKYGYTF. In nucleotides, the CDR3 is TGTGCCAGCAGCGTAGGAGCCCGGGGGGCAAAATATGGCTACACCTTC.

This clone has a single count. Other DNA sequences from this sample encode an identical CDR3 as well. This chain connects TRBV7-2 to TRBJ2-3, with no clear D. V was cut by 0 bases and J by 3 bases, with 4 bases left in between. Germline-derived CDR1 and CDR2 are SGHTA and FQGNSA. This CDR3 is 13 amino acids long. The CDR3 region is CASSLARTDTQYF. The CDR3 region has the DNA TGTGCCAGCAGCTTAGCGAGGACAGATACGCAGTATTTT.

The V and J genes are TRBV4-1 and TRBJ2-3; 8 bases are shared with TRBD1. The CDR3 length is 16 residues. Germline V gives CDR1 MGHRA, CDR2 YSYEKL. V dropped 5 bases and J dropped 3; count of bases not matched to a gene: 10. CDR3 bases: TGCGCCAGCAGCGAAAGCGACAGGGGAAGGACAGATACGCAGTATTTT. It is translated as CASSESDRGRTDTQYF.

CDR3 sequence reads: CASASGGRADTQYF. CDR3 bases: TGCGCCAGCGCTAGCGGGGGGCGGGCAGATACGCAGTATTTT. The rearrangement uses TRBV5-1 and TRBJ2-3; 11 bases match TRBD2. V gave up 7 bases and J gave up 4 bases; unmatched junction bases: 5. Germline CDR1 is SGHRS and CDR2 is YFSETQ. The CDR3 has 14 amino acids.

V and J are TRBV5-4 and TRBJ1-2; a weak D match, TRBD1 (5 bases). CDR1 is SGHNT, CDR2 YYREEE, per germline (reference sequence). Trimming took off 2 bases at V and 5 bases at J, with 13 bases between the two ends. There are 14 residues in the CDR3. The CDR3 protein is CASSFGGLGYGYTF. CDR3 DNA: TGTGCCAGCAGCTTTGGGGGTTTGGGGTATGGCTACACCTTC.

This clone has only a few counts. This chain uses TRBV11-2 with TRBJ1-4; 8 nucleotides line up with TRBD1. J gave up 7 bases and V 5 bases, and 9 bases lay outside the gene matches. The germline CDR1 and CDR2 sequences are SGHAT and FQNNGV. CDR3 length: 15 residues. The CDR3: CASSVGQGFGEKLFF. The CDR3 DNA reads TGTGCCAGCAGCGTCGGACAGGGATTTGGTGAAAAACTGTTTTTT. Together with reference TRBV11-2 and TRBJ1-4, the CDR3 gives the full variable domain: EAGVAQSPRYKIIEKRQSVAFWCNPISGHATLYWYQQILGQGPKLLIQFQNNGVVDDSQLPKDRFSAERLKGVDSTLKIQPAKLEDSAVYLCASSVGQGFGEKLFFGSGTQLSVL.

The chain joins TRBV18 to TRBJ1-3, with TRBD1 identical over 9 bases. The CDR3 is 17 amino acids. V lost 4 bases, J lost 2 bases, and 9 bases stayed unmatched. The germline V gene has CDR1 KGHSH and CDR2 LQKENI. CDR3 region: CASSQGQGLSTGNTIYF. The CDR3 DNA sequence: TGTGCCAGCTCACAGGGACAGGGCTTATCTACTGGAAACACCATATATTTT.

The chain carries TRBV7-8 and TRBJ2-3; D is ambiguous. Trimming shortened V by 4 bases and J by 2 bases, and 10 bases separated the two germline ends. The CDR3 consists of 14 residues. Germline V gene lookup returns CDR1 SGHVS and CDR2 FQNEAQ. CDR3 coding DNA: TGTGCCAGCAGCTCTCGAGGCCTCACAGATACGCAGTATTTT. Its protein product is CASSSRGLTDTQYF. The variable domain in full, with the rest retrieved from reference TRBV7-8 and TRBJ2-3, is GAGVSQSPRYKVAKRGQDVALRCDPISGHVSLFWYQQALGQGPEFLTYFQNEAQLDKSGLPSDRFFAERPEGSVSTLKIQRTQQEDSAVYLCASSSRGLTDTQYFGPGTRLTVL.

The V and J genes are TRBV10-3 and TRBJ2-7; 11 bases are a match to TRBD1. In germline, CDR1 is ENHRY, CDR2 SYGVKD. The CDR3 extends over 16 amino acids. The V and J ends lost 6 bases and 1 base, in that order; junction bases with no gene match: 8. The CDR3 coding sequence is TGTGCCATCAGGAGTCTAGGGACAGGGGGGTCCTACGAGCAGTACTTC. Translation gives CAIRSLGTGGSYEQYF.

This chain links TRBV4-3 with TRBJ1-5; possible D gene TRBD1, 5 bases. Germline lookup yields CDR1 LGHNA and CDR2 YSLEER. The CDR3 is 15 amino acids. Trimming took off 1 base at V and 7 bases at J, with 14 bases between the two ends. CDR3 in DNA: TGCGCCAGCAGCCAAGGGAAAGGGGTAGGACAGCCCCAGCATTTT. It specifies CASSQGKGVGQPQHF.

This clone was picked up a small number of times. Other DNA sequences in the sample encode the same CDR3. The rearrangement uses TRBV4-2 and TRBJ1-3; D is ambiguous. Between the trimmed V and J ends, which lost 0 bases and 3 bases, there was a span of 3 bases. The CDR3 extends over 13 amino acids. Germline V lookup: CDR1 LGHNA, CDR2 YNFKEQ. The CDR3 nucleotides are TGTGCCAGCAGCCAAGATCTTGGAAACACCATATATTTT. Residues: CASSQDLGNTIYF.

CDR3 DNA sequence: TGTGCCAGCAGCTCACAGACAGGGGTTAGCGAGCAGTACTTC. Its translation: CASSSQTGVSEQYF. This sequence joins TRBV7-2 and TRBJ2-5, with TRBD1 matching over 8 bases. The DNA matches TRBJ2-7 better at its end, which makes the J call doubtful. The CDR3 spans 14 residues. Germline V gives CDR1 SGHTA, CDR2 FQGNSA.

The V gene is TRBV10-3, the J gene TRBJ1-1, with D possibly being TRBD1 (5 bases). The V and J ends lost 0 bases and 3 bases respectively, with 14 bases between them. Germline loops: CDR1 ENHRY, CDR2 SYGVKD. The CDR3 totals 16 residues. The CDR3 DNA is TGTGCCATCAGTGAGTCGTTTGGAAAAGGGGACACTGAAGCTTTCTTT. Its protein is CAISESFGKGDTEAFF.

This sequence joins TRBV5-1 and TRBJ2-3; TRBD2 might be the D (5 bases). This CDR3 has 15 amino acids. In germline, CDR1 is SGHRS, CDR2 YFSETQ. The V end lost 0 bases, the J end lost 3 bases, and 11 bases lay between the germline ends. The CDR3 spells CASSLEGSKTDTQYF. In DNA form, the CDR3 reads TGCGCCAGCAGCTTGGAAGGGAGTAAGACAGATACGCAGTATTTT.

The chain employs TRBV5-1 and TRBJ2-7, with 7 bases matching TRBD1. V lost 0 bases, J lost 3 bases, and 3 bases stayed unmatched. The germline gives CDR1 SGHRS, CDR2 YFSETQ. The CDR3 contains 14 residues. CDR3 nucleotide sequence: TGCGCCAGCAGCTTGGGACAGGGCAACTACGAGCAGTACTTC. Protein: CASSLGQGNYEQYF.

This chain connects TRBV6-5 to TRBJ1-4; D gene uncertain. The CDR3 has 15 amino acids. Trimming shortened V by 6 bases and J by 3 bases, and 14 bases separated the two germline ends. Germline loops: CDR1 MNHEY, CDR2 SVGAGI. The CDR3, as DNA: TGTGCCAGCAGGCCCTCAGGAGCTCCTAATGAAAAACTGTTTTTT. Its protein product is CASRPSGAPNEKLFF.

This chain uses TRBV7-9 with TRBJ1-3; D call uncertain. Germline CDR1 and CDR2: SEHNR and FQNEAQ (reference sequence). The CDR3 spans 15 residues. The V and J ends lost 2 bases and 2 bases respectively, with 10 bases between them. In DNA, the CDR3 is TGTGCCAGCAGCTTAAGCGGGCGCCCTGGAAACACCATATATTTT. It yields the protein CASSLSGRPGNTIYF.

The gene calls are TRBV5-6 and TRBJ2-1; no reliable D call. Germline CDR1 SGHDT, CDR2 YYEEEE. Trimming stripped 0 bases from V and 0 bases from J, with 10 bases between. The CDR3 covers 16 residues. The CDR3 loop is CASSLVQVSSYNEQFF. Here the CDR3 DNA reads TGTGCCAGCAGCTTGGTCCAGGTTAGCTCCTACAATGAGCAGTTCTTC.

To note about this clone: The sample has other DNA sequences that encode this CDR3 too. The chain joins TRBV7-9 to TRBJ1-1; D is unclear. V lost 3 bases and J lost 5, with 10 bases in between. Germline V lookup: CDR1 SEHNR, CDR2 FQNEAQ (reference sequence). The CDR3 has 13 amino acids. The CDR3 protein is CASSLEGRTEAFF. In DNA form, the CDR3 reads TGTGCCAGCAGCTTGGAAGGGAGGACTGAAGCTTTCTTT.

V is TRBV6-5 and J is TRBJ2-3; a possible D gene is TRBD2 (5 bases). V shed 2 bases and J shed 2 bases, with 11 bases lying between them. The CDR3 is 15 amino acids. Germline V gene lookup returns CDR1 MNHEY and CDR2 SVGAGI. The CDR3 DNA is TGTGCCAGCAGTTACCGGACGGGAACCACAGATACGCAGTATTTT. Translation: CASSYRTGTTDTQYF.

By frequency in the sample, this clone is large. The gene calls are TRBV7-3 and TRBJ1-1; D gene ambiguous. The germline CDR1 and CDR2 sequences are SGHTA and FQGTGA. V was clipped by 6 bases and J by 2 bases, with 16 bases between them. This CDR3 spans 15 amino acids. In DNA, the CDR3 is TGTGCCAGCAGGAAACCGCGGGGAAGTAACACTGAAGCTTTCTTT. This gives the protein CASRKPRGSNTEAFF.

V gene TRBV7-2 combines with J gene TRBJ1-1; 8 positions agree with TRBD1. The germline V gene encodes CDR1 SGHTA and CDR2 FQGNSA. The V segment lost 5 bases and the J segment 0 bases; nucleotides outside the gene matches: 5. This CDR3 contains 15 residues. CDR3 in amino acids: CASSLIQGVNTEAFF. As DNA, the CDR3 is TGTGCCAGCAGCCTCATACAGGGGGTGAACACTGAAGCTTTCTTT.

CDR3 nucleotide sequence: TGTGCCAGCAGCTTAGTGGTGGATTCACCCCTCCACTTT. Its translation is CASSLVVDSPLHF. This chain links TRBV11-2 with TRBJ1-6; no reliable D call. V shed 1 base and J shed 8 bases, with 6 bases lying between them. This CDR3 is built from 13 residues. Germline CDR1 and CDR2: SGHAT and FQNNGV.

The J gene is TRBJ1-5, the V gene TRBV9, with TRBD1 as a possible D gene (6 bases). This CDR3 is 17 amino acids long. The germline CDR1 and CDR2 sequences are SGDLS and YYNGEE. With 3 bases removed from V and 3 bases from J, the gap between germline ends came to 19 bases. The CDR3 nucleotides read TGTGCCAGCAGCGCCGGACCCGGGACAACACACAATCAGCCCCAGCATTTT. This codes for CASSAGPGTTHNQPQHF.

V is TRBV7-2 and J is TRBJ1-2; a weak D match, TRBD1 (6 bases). Germline loops: CDR1 SGHTA, CDR2 FQGNSA. V was trimmed by 0 bases and J by 8 bases, leaving 16 bases between them. This CDR3 spans 15 amino acids. The CDR3 sequence: CASSLARRQANGYTF. The CDR3 DNA sequence: TGTGCCAGCAGCTTAGCGAGGAGACAGGCGAACGGCTACACCTTC.

The genes are TRBV5-1 and TRBJ2-7; D gene ambiguous. CDR3 length equals 11 residues. Germline CDR1 is SGHRS and CDR2 is YFSETQ. The germline V and J ends were trimmed by 0 bases and 2 bases, with 0 bases remaining between them. The CDR3 spells CASSLAYEQYF. The CDR3 coding sequence is TGCGCCAGCAGCTTGGCCTACGAGCAGTACTTC.

This clone was picked up one time. V and J are TRBV5-4 and TRBJ2-6; D is ambiguous. The CDR3 sequence is 17 residues long. Trimming stripped 3 bases from V and 0 bases from J, with 13 bases between. The V gene's germline CDR1 is SGHNT and CDR2 YYREEE (reference sequence). CDR3 loop: CASSSGRVSSGANVLTF. CDR3 coding DNA: TGTGCCAGCAGCTCCGGTCGGGTTAGCTCTGGGGCCAACGTCCTGACTTTC.

This chain joins TRBV18 and TRBJ2-3; 8 nucleotides match TRBD2. The germline gives CDR1 KGHSH, CDR2 LQKENI. The V and J ends lost 1 base and 0 bases, in that order; junction bases with no gene match: 6. This CDR3 is 17 amino acids long. This CDR3 reads CASSPLPSGSSTDTQYF. CDR3 coding DNA: TGTGCCAGCTCACCACTTCCTAGCGGGTCTAGCACAGATACGCAGTATTTT. The full variable domain, in which reference TRBV18 and TRBJ2-3 provide the parts outside the CDR3, is NAGVMQNPRHLVRRRGQEARLRCSPMKGHSHVYWYRQLPEEGLKFMVYLQKENIIDESGMPKERFSAEFPKEGPSILRIQQVVRGDSAAYFCASSPLPSGSSTDTQYFGPGTRLTVL.

This chain uses TRBV4-2 with TRBJ1-4; the D is unclear. The germline gives CDR1 LGHNA, CDR2 YNFKEQ. V shed 4 bases and J shed 8 bases, with 14 bases lying between them. There are 14 residues in the CDR3. For the CDR3, the DNA is TGTGCCAGCAGCCCCACTCTATCTGGGGAAAAACTGTTTTTT. Its translation: CASSPTLSGEKLFF.

V usage is TRBV6-5 and J usage is TRBJ1-1; D is ambiguous. The CDR3 consists of 13 residues. Germline CDR1 is MNHEY and CDR2 is SVGAGI. V was trimmed by 1 base and J by 0 bases, leaving 3 bases between them. CDR3 in DNA: TGTGCCAGCAGTTACTTGTTGAACACTGAAGCTTTCTTT. Its protein product is CASSYLLNTEAFF.

This clone appeared a single time. The chain is built from TRBV27 and TRBJ2-7; D may be TRBD1 or TRBD2 (7 bases each). The germline V gene has CDR1 MNHEY and CDR2 SMNVEV (reference sequence). This CDR3 spans 13 amino acids. The V end was cut by 4 bases, the J end by 3 bases, with 10 bases between. CDR3 sequence (DNA): TGTGCCAGCAGTTCAGGGGGGGGCTACGAGCAGTACTTC. It encodes CASSSGGGYEQYF.

This clone was picked up one time. The V and J genes are TRBV10-3 and TRBJ2-2; either TRBD1 or TRBD2 may fit D (5 bases each). CDR3 length equals 13 residues. Germline CDR1 ENHRY, CDR2 SYGVKD. V was cut by 5 bases and J by 6 bases, with 10 bases left in between. Here the CDR3 reads CAISLGDPGELFF. The DNA for the CDR3 is TGTGCCATCAGTTTAGGGGACCCCGGGGAGCTGTTTTTT.